This T cell receptor (beta chain) originates from a study of T cell changes during pregnancy in multiple sclerosis. The CDR3 is made up of 13 amino acids. In germline, CDR1 is MNHEY, CDR2 SMNVEV (reference sequence). V dropped 6 bases and J dropped 4; count of bases not matched to a gene: 5. Repertoires were generated with immunoSEQ multiplex PCR, while TCRdb's copy carries only in-frame clones and drops some. This table has tens of thousands of clones, nearly 95% appearing once. Sequences were derived from peripheral blood, sampled in the second trimester of pregnancy. The V and J genes are TRBV27 and TRBJ1-2; TRBD1 matches at 7 bases. This TCR came from a female donor with multiple sclerosis, enrolled in a pregnancy study. In DNA form, the CDR3 reads TGTGCCAGCAGAATGGGACAGTCCTATGGCTACACCTTC. It encodes CASRMGQSYGYTF.